A selection of T cell receptor beta chains follows, all from one sample in a study of blood T cell repertoires in COVID-19. TCRdb keeps only in-frame clones here, not all; method: immunoSEQ multiplex PCR. The profile shows fewer than 300,000 clones, approximately 91% of them singletons. What was sequenced was peripheral blood. These receptors were collected from a young woman with COVID-19, enrolled during active disease. Both conserved end residues are part of each CDR3.

V gene	J gene	CDR3 protein
TRBV18	TRBJ1-4	CASSLPEQGSKVKLFF
TRBV5-1	TRBJ1-1	CASSLWTVDTEAFF
TRBV14	TRBJ2-7	CASSQDHTGGEYEQYF
TRBV24-1	TRBJ2-5	CATSDPGLLQETQYF
TRBV15	TRBJ1-5	CATSRDRDSNQPQHF
TRBV30	TRBJ2-7	CAWSGTGAYEQYF
TRBV5-5	TRBJ1-1	CASSLGEGVTEAFF
TRBV6-6	TRBJ1-1	CASSPKRQGGSTEAFF
TRBV12-3/TRBV12-4	TRBJ1-1	CATRDRYTEAFF
TRBV20-1	TRBJ1-2	CSASKFAEANYGYTF
TRBV2	TRBJ2-2	CASSDDGGGTGELFF
TRBV19	TRBJ1-1	CASSTSRGTFF
TRBV19	TRBJ2-1	CASSMEGTGLAEQFF
TRBV30	TRBJ1-6	CAWSSGQLNSPLHF
TRBV10-2	TRBJ2-7	CASTRNHEQYF
TRBV10-3	TRBJ1-2	CAISEVDGLYGYTF
TRBV1	TRBJ2-1	CTSSQALGHSPCNEQFF